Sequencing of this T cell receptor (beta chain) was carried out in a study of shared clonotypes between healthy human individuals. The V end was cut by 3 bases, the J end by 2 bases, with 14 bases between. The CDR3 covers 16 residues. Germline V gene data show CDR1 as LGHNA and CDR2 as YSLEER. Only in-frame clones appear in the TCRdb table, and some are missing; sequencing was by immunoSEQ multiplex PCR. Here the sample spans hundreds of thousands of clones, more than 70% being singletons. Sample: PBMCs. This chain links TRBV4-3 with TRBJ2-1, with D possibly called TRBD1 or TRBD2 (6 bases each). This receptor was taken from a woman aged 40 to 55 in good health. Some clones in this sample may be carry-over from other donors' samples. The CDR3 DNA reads TGCGCCAGCAGCCAGGGGGCCAGGGAGGCCTACAATGAGCAGTTCTTC. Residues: CASSQGAREAYNEQFF.